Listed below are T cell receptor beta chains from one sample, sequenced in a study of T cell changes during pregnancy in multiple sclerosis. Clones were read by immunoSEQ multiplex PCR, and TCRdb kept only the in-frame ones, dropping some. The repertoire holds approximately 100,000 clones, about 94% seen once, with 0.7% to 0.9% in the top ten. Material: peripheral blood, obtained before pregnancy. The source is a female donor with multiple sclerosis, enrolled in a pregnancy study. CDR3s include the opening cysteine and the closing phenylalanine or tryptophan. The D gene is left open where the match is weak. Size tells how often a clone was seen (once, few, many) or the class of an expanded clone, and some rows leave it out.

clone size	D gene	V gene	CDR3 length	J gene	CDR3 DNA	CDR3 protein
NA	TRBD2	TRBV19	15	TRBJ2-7	TGTGCCAGTAGTATAGAGGCGGGAGGCCCCTACGAGCAGTACTTC	CASSIEAGGPYEQYF
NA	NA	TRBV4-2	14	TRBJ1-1	TGTGCCAGCAGCCCCGGGTGGGGGGGCACTGAAGCTTTCTTT	CASSPGWGGTEAFF
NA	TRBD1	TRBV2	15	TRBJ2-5	TGTGCCAGCAGTGTGGATACAGGGGTCGGAGAGACCCAGTACTTC	CASSVDTGVGETQYF
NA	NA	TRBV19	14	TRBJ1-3	TGTGCCAGTAGTATAGGAGGGTCTGGAAACACCATATATTTT	CASSIGGSGNTIYF
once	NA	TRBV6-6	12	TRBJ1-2	TGTGCCAGCAGCTCTATCAGGGTAGGCTACACCTTC	CASSSIRVGYTF
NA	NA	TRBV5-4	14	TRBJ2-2	TGTGCCAGCAGCTTAATCAGAAACACCGGGGAGCTGTTTTTT	CASSLIRNTGELFF
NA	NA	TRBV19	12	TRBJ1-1	TGTGCCAGTAGTATAGCTCACACTGAAGCTTTCTTT	CASSIAHTEAFF
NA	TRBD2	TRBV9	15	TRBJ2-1	TGTGCCAGCAGCGTAGCCCCAGCGGGAGCGTATGAGCAGTTCTTC	CASSVAPAGAYEQFF
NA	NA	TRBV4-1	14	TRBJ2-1	TGCGCCAGCAGCCAAGATTCTACCAACAATGAGCAGTTCTTC	CASSQDSTNNEQFF
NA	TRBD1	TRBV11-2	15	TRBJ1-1	TGTGCCAGCAGCTTGGGGGGACAGACAAACACTGAAGCTTTCTTT	CASSLGGQTNTEAFF
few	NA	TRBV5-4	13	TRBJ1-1	TGTGCCAGCAGCTTTAACTCGGGGGCTGAAGCTTTCTTT	CASSFNSGAEAFF
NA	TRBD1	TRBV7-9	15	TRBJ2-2	TGTGCCAGCAGCGGTTGGGACAGGGGGGCCGGGGAGCTGTTTTTT	CASSGWDRGAGELFF
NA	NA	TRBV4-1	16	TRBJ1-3	TGCGCCAGCAGCCTTATAATCCAGGTTTCTGGAAACACCATATATTTT	CASSLIIQVSGNTIYF
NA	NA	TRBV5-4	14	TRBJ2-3	TGTGCCAGCAGCTTGTCACAGGGAAGAGATACGCAGTATTTT	CASSLSQGRDTQYF
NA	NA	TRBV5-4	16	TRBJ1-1	TGTGCCAGCAGCCCTAACAGGGCTGGTGGGAACACTGAAGCTTTCTTT	CASSPNRAGGNTEAFF
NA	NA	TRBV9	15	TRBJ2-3	TGTGCCAGCAGCGCCGGCTGGGAGATAACAGATACGCAGTATTTT	CASSAGWEITDTQYF
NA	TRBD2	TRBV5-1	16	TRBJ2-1	TGCGCCAGCAGCGGGGGGACTAGCGGGACCTACAATGAGCAGTTCTTC	CASSGGTSGTYNEQFF
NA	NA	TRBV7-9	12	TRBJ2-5	TGTGCCAGCAGCCGACCAAGTGAGGTCCAGTACTTC	CASSRPSEVQYF
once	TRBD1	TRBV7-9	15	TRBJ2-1	TGTGCCAGCAGCCCCCCCACAGGGGGAGGCAATGAGCAGTTCTTC	CASSPPTGGGNEQFF
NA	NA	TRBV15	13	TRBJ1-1	TGTGCCACCAGCAGAAACAGGAACACTGAAGCTTTCTTT	CATSRNRNTEAFF
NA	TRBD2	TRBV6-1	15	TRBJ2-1	TGTGCCAGCAGACTAGCGGGAAGTGGGTACAATGAGCAGTTCTTC	CASRLAGSGYNEQFF
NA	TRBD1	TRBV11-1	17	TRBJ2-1	TGTGCCAGCAGCCACGTCGTAGAGACAGGGAAATACAATGAGCAGTTCTTC	CASSHVVETGKYNEQFF
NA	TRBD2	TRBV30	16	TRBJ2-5	TGTGCCTGGAGTGTACTAGCGGGAGGGCCGTGGGAGACCCAGTACTTC	CAWSVLAGGPWETQYF
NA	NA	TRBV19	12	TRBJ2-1	TGTGCCACCGGGGTCTCCTACAATGAGCAGTTCTTC	CATGVSYNEQFF
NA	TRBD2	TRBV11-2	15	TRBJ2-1	TGTGCCAGCAGCTTTCGGGGGGACTCCTACAATGAGCAGTTCTTC	CASSFRGDSYNEQFF
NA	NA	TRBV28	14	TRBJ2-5	TGTGCCAGCAGTTTAAGGGGCTACCAAGAGACCCAGTACTTC	CASSLRGYQETQYF
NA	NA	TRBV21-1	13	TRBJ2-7	TGTGCCAGCGACGTGACTTCAACCTACGAGCAGTACTTC	CASDVTSTYEQYF
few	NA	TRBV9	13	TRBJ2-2	TGTGCCAGCAGCGTTACAGGGACCGGGGAGCTGTTTTTT	CASSVTGTGELFF
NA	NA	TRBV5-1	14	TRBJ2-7	TGCGCCAGCAGCCCCGGACAGCTCCGGGACGAGCAGTACTTC	CASSPGQLRDEQYF
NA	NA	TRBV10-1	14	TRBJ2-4	TGCGCCAGCAGTGTGTCTCTAGCCAAAAACATTCAGTACTTC	CASSVSLAKNIQYF
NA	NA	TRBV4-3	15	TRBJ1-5	TGCGCCAGCAGCCAAGGGCGGGGAGATAGTCAGCCCCAGCATTTT	CASSQGRGDSQPQHF
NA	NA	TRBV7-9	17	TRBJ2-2	TGTGCCAGCAGCCCTCTCTTCGGGGAGACTTCCACCGGGGAGCTGTTTTTT	CASSPLFGETSTGELFF
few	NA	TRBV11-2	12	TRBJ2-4	TGTGCCAGCAGCTTTACTGGAAACATTCAGTACTTC	CASSFTGNIQYF
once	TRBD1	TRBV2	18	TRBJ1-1	TGTGCCAGCAGTGAAGTCGGGACAGGGGATTATTTCGGCACTGAAGCTTTCTTT	CASSEVGTGDYFGTEAFF
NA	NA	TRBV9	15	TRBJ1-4	TGTGCCAGCAGCGTTAGGGGGGGGGTTAATGAAAAACTGTTTTTT	CASSVRGGVNEKLFF
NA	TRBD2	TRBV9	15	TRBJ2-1	TGTGCCAGCAGCGCTAGCGGAAACTCCTACAATGAGCAGTTCTTC	CASSASGNSYNEQFF
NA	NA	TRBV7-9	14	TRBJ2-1	TGTGCCAGCAGCTTAGGGGGACTGTACAATGAGCAGTTCTTC	CASSLGGLYNEQFF
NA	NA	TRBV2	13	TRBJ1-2	TGTGCCAGCAGTGAACCAGGGGACTATGGCTACACCTTC	CASSEPGDYGYTF
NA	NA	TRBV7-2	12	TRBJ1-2	TGTGCCAGCAGCTTAGTAGGTCGGGGGGACACCTTC	CASSLVGRGDTF
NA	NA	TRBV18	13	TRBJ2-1	TGTGCCAGCTCACCGGGAGGTTTCAATGAGCAGTTCTTC	CASSPGGFNEQFF
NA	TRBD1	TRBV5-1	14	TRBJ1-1	TGCGCCAGCAGCAAGACAGGGGTGAACACTGAAGCTTTCTTT	CASSKTGVNTEAFF